This passage covers 11 T cell receptor beta chains from one sample sequenced in a study of T-cell reconstitution after alpha-beta-depleted transplantation in children. This sample's TCRbeta library carried unique molecular identifier barcodes. TCRdb recomputed calls from the PCR reads with MiXCR, one row per CDR3 protein. The data hold 200,000 to 250,000 distinct CDR3 sequences, with approximately 12% observed a single time. Sequencing was performed on PBMCs from the stem cell graft donor, taken from the stem cell graft. The source is a human donor who donated a stem cell graft to a child with acute lymphoblastic leukemia.

Points on this clonotype: One end of the junction varies from germline; a read error may be responsible. The rearrangement links TRBV12-3 or TRBV12-4 to TRBJ1-1; D is ambiguous. The CDR3 consists of 14 residues. CDR3: CASGLAGLNTKAFF. CDR3 nucleotides: TGTGCCAGCGGTTTGGCGGGGTTGAACACTAAAGCTTTCTTT.

A word on this clonotype: Just one base apart from a much larger clone, this may be a read error. V is TRBV20-1 and J is TRBJ2-7; 10 positions agree with TRBD1. This CDR3 has 14 amino acids. From germline, CDR1 is DFQATT and CDR2 SNEGSKA (reference sequence). CDR3: CGARAGTGASEQYF. CDR3 DNA sequence: TGCGGTGCTAGAGCCGGGACAGGGGCTTCCGAGCAGTACTTC.

This clonotype was observed at least ten times. The V gene is TRBV3-1, the J gene TRBJ2-1; 13 bases fit TRBD2. CDR1 is LGHDT and CDR2 is YNNKEL in the germline V gene (reference sequence). V lost 4 bases to trimming and J lost 10 bases; unmatched junction nucleotides: 7. CDR3 length: 15 residues. The CDR3 DNA is TGTGCCAGCAGCCCCACTAGCGGGGGGGCGGTAGAGCAGTTCTTC. Amino acids: CASSPTSGGAVEQFF.

The chain links TRBV29-1 to TRBJ1-5, with a tentative D call TRBD1 (6 bases). V gave up 6 bases and J gave up 2 bases, with 14 bases separating them. The CDR3 has 14 amino acids. Germline CDR1 SQVTM, CDR2 ANQGSEA. The CDR3 is CSVAWGGGNQPQHF. The CDR3 nucleotides read TGCAGCGTAGCCTGGGGGGGCGGCAATCAGCCCCAGCATTTT.

This clonotype appeared many times. The V gene is TRBV9, the J gene TRBJ1-1, with D perhaps TRBD1 (6 bases). V was clipped by 4 bases and J by 4 bases, with 14 bases between them. Germline CDR1 is SGDLS and CDR2 is YYNGEE. The CDR3 is 14 amino acids. The CDR3 spells CASSPLQGSTEAFF. The CDR3 DNA follows: TGTGCCAGCAGCCCCCTACAGGGTAGCACTGAAGCTTTCTTT.

At least ten counts were recorded for this clonotype. The J gene is TRBJ2-3, the V gene TRBV29-1, with D perhaps TRBD2 (5 bases). CDR3 length equals 15 residues. Germline loops: CDR1 SQVTM, CDR2 ANQGSEA. Trimming removed 2 bases at V and 4 bases at J, with 16 bases between. The CDR3 DNA sequence: TGCAGCGTTGAAACTGAGGGAAGTGCAGCAGATACGCAGTATTTT. Translated: CSVETEGSAADTQYF.

This clonotype was counted at least ten times. This chain's CDR3 is CSITRSADTQYF. The CDR3 nucleotides are TGCAGTATCACGAGGAGTGCAGATACGCAGTATTTT. The chain uses TRBV20-1 and TRBJ2-3; D unresolved. V was shortened by 8 bases and J by 4 bases, with 13 bases between the two germline ends. This CDR3 comprises 12 residues. CDR1 and CDR2 (germline): DFQATT, SNEGSKA (reference sequence).

This clonotype has ten or more counts. The genes are TRBV20-1 and TRBJ2-1; D possibly corresponds to TRBD2 (5 bases). CDR1 is DFQATT, CDR2 SNEGSKA, per germline (reference sequence). V was trimmed by 3 bases and J by 4 bases, leaving 16 bases between them. The CDR3 is 15 residues long. CDR3 sequence reads: CSASSQRKLYNEQFF. DNA for the CDR3: TGCAGTGCTAGTAGCCAGCGGAAGCTATACAATGAGCAGTTCTTC.

The V call is TRBV20-1, the J call TRBJ1-2; D uncertain. The CDR3 runs 12 residues. Germline-derived CDR1 and CDR2 are DFQATT and SNEGSKA (reference sequence). V was trimmed by 5 bases and J by 5 bases, leaving 12 bases between them. CDR3 loop: CSARKGEYGYTF. CDR3 in DNA: TGCAGTGCTCGTAAGGGCGAATATGGCTACACCTTC.

With regard to this clonotype: Sequence at one end of the junction differs from germline and may be a read error. The V and J genes are TRBV12-3 or TRBV12-4 and TRBJ2-2; 9 bases are a match to TRBD2. This CDR3 comprises 16 residues. The CDR3 sequence is CASIFVAGVYTGEPFF. The CDR3 DNA sequence: TGTGCCAGCATCTTCGTAGCGGGGGTATATACCGGGGAGCCGTTTTTT.

This clonotype was picked up many times. The chain joins TRBV5-1 to TRBJ1-2; 8 bases map to TRBD1. There are 13 residues in the CDR3. With V trimmed by 6 bases and J by 3 bases, 4 bases remained unmatched. The germline gives CDR1 SGHRS, CDR2 YFSETQ. CDR3 nucleotide sequence: TGCGCCAGCAACCCGGACAGGGACTATGGCTACACCTTC. It yields the protein CASNPDRDYGYTF.